A single sample is the source of the 10 T cell receptor beta chains below, sequenced in a study of ipilimumab plus nivolumab after autologous stem cell transplantation. Only in-frame clones appear in the TCRdb table, and some are missing; sequencing was by immunoSEQ multiplex PCR. The table has about 10,000 clones, 78% seen once. The sample in question was PBMCs, obtained in a trial of ipilimumab plus nivolumab as post-transplant consolidation. Receptors originate from a male donor with diffuse large B-cell lymphoma.

This rearrangement joins TRBV18 to TRBJ1-2, with D perhaps matching TRBD1 (6 bases). Germline V gene sequence: CDR1 KGHSH, CDR2 LQKENI. This CDR3 comprises 18 residues. Trimming took off 1 base at V and 0 bases at J, with 18 bases between the two ends. CDR3 amino acids: CASSPLTGVLNSNYGYTF. CDR3 bases: TGTGCCAGCTCACCACTGACAGGCGTACTAAACTCTAACTATGGCTACACCTTC.

The chain combines TRBV2 with TRBJ1-3, with D perhaps TRBD1 (5 bases). V was trimmed by 7 bases and J by 0 bases, leaving 13 bases between them. Looked up from germline, CDR1 is SNHLY and CDR2 is FYNNEI. The CDR3 spans 15 residues. CDR3 sequence reads: CASTYGGGSGNTIYF. The CDR3 region has the DNA TGTGCCAGCACCTATGGGGGGGGCTCTGGAAACACCATATATTTT.

This clone was detected once. V is TRBV30 and J is TRBJ2-7; 10 bases fit TRBD1. The CDR3 is made up of 13 amino acids. With V trimmed by 5 bases and J by 2 bases, 3 bases remained unmatched. In germline, CDR1 is GTSNPN, CDR2 SVGIG (reference sequence). CDR3 protein: CAWDRGRTYEQYF. DNA for the CDR3: TGTGCCTGGGACAGGGGGCGAACCTACGAGCAGTACTTC.

The sample holds a few counts of this clone. This chain links TRBV28 with TRBJ1-2; TRBD1 matches 7 bases. Germline CDR1 is MDHEN and CDR2 is SYDVKM. The CDR3 length is 13 residues. V was pared by 5 bases and J by 3 bases, with 3 bases of the junction left unmatched. The CDR3 DNA follows: TGTGCCAGCAGTCAGGGGGGAGACTATGGCTACACCTTC. It encodes CASSQGGDYGYTF.

The chain recombines TRBV5-4 with TRBJ2-7, with D hard to call. Germline V gene data show CDR1 as SGHNT and CDR2 as YYREEE (reference sequence). Deletions cut 0 bases from V and 2 bases from J, with 12 bases between. The CDR3 consists of 15 residues. CDR3 coding DNA: TGTGCCAGCAGCTTGGCCCTCGCAGGAGCCTACGAGCAGTACTTC. Its translation is CASSLALAGAYEQYF.

The CDR3 DNA sequence: TGTGCCAGCAGCTCCGACAGGGAACAAGCAGATACGCAGTATTTT. Amino acid sequence: CASSSDREQADTQYF. V gene TRBV5-5 combines with J gene TRBJ2-3; TRBD1 matches 7 bases. Trimming cost V 3 bases and J 4 bases; bases outside gene matches: 8. CDR1 is SGHKS and CDR2 is YYEKEE in the germline V gene (reference sequence). This CDR3 contains 15 residues.

The chain links TRBV10-3 to TRBJ1-1, with 7 positions matching TRBD1. The V and J ends lost 11 bases and 0 bases, in that order; junction bases with no gene match: 6. The CDR3 length is 13 residues. CDR1 and CDR2 from the germline V gene are ENHRY and SYGVKD. As DNA, the CDR3 is TGTGCCGGCGCCGGGACAGTGAACACTGAAGCTTTCTTT. As protein: CAGAGTVNTEAFF.

J is TRBJ2-2 and V is TRBV7-3; D is unclear. The CDR3 covers 15 residues. CDR1 is SGHTA, CDR2 FQGTGA, per germline. Trimming shortened V by 6 bases and J by 3 bases, and 14 bases separated the two germline ends. The CDR3 DNA follows: TGTGCCAGCAGAATCACATTAGGAGACACCGGGGAGCTGTTTTTT. Translation: CASRITLGDTGELFF.

This chain connects TRBV5-1 to TRBJ1-2; D is unresolved. The germline gives CDR1 SGHRS, CDR2 YFSETQ. This CDR3 is built from 11 residues. The germline V and J ends were trimmed by 7 bases and 5 bases, with 9 bases remaining between them. CDR3 bases: TGCGCCAGCTCGGAGGGATATGGCTACACCTTC. Amino acid sequence: CASSEGYGYTF.

This chain links TRBV9 with TRBJ2-7, with D uncertain. Germline values: CDR1 SGDLS, CDR2 YYNGEE. This CDR3 is 11 amino acids long. V shed 2 bases and J shed 5 bases, with 5 bases lying between them. Here the CDR3 reads CASSVDDEQYF. DNA of the CDR3: TGTGCCAGCAGCGTTGACGACGAGCAGTACTTC. The complete variable domain, with remaining parts taken from reference TRBV9 and TRBJ2-7, reads DSGVTQTPKHLITATGQRVTLRCSPRSGDLSVYWYQQSLDQGLQFLIQYYNGEERAKGNILERFSAQQFPDLHSELNLSSLELGDSALYFCASSVDDEQYFGPGTRLTVT.